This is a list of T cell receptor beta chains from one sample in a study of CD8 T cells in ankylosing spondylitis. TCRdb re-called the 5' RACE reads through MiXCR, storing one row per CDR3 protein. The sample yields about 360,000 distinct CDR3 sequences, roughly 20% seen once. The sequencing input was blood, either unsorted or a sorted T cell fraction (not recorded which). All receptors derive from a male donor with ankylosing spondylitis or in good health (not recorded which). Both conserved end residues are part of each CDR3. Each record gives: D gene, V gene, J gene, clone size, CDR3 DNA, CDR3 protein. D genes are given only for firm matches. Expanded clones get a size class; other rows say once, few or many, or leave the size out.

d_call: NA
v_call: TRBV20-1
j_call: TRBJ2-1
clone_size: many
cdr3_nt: TGCAGTGTAATAACGGGGGAGTACAATGAGCAGTTCTTC
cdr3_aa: CSVITGEYNEQFF

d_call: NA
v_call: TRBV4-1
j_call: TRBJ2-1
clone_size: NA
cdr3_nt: TGCGCCAGCAGCCAAGATTTTGAGGGGCGGGTTTACAATGAGCAGTTCTTC
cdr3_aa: CASSQDFEGRVYNEQFF

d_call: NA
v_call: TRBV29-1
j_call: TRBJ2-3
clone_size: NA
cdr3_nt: TGCAGCGTTGAAGGCGGGGTGACAGATACGCAGTATTTT
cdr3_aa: CSVEGGVTDTQYF

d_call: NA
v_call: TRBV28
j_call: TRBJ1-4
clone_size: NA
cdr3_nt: TGTGCCGCTACGGAGGCCGGGAGAGCTAATGAAAAACTGTTTTTT
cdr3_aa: CAATEAGRANEKLFF

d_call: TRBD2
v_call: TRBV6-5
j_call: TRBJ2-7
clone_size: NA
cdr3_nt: TGTGCCAGCAGTTACTCCCCGGGGGGGCAGAGGTCCTACGAGCAGTACTTC
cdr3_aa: CASSYSPGGQRSYEQYF

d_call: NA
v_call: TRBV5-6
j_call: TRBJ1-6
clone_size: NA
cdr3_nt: TGTGCCAGCAGCTCAAGGGTTATCTCCTATAATTCACCCCTCCACTTT
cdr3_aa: CASSSRVISYNSPLHF

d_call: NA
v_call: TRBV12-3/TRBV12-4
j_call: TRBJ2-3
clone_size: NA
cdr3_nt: TGTGCCAGCAGTTTACCTGGGGCAGATACGCAGTATTTT
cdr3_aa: CASSLPGADTQYF

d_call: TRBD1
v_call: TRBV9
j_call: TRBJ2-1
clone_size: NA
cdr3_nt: TGTGCCAGCAGCCAGAAAGGGACAGGCGTCAGGAATGAGCAGTTCTTC
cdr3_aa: CASSQKGTGVRNEQFF

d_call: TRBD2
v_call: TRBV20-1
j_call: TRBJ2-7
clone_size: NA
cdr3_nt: TGCAGTGCTAGAGATCCACTAGCGGCCTCCTACGAGCAGTACTTC
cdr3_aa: CSARDPLAASYEQYF

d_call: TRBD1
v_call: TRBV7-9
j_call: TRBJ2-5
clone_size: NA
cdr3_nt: TGTGCCAGCAGCCCCCCACCGGGACAGGGGAAAGAGACCCAGTACTTC
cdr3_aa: CASSPPPGQGKETQYF

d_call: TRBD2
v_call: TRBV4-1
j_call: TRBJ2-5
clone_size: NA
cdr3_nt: TGCGCCAGCAGCCAAGAGACGGCTAGCGGGGGGGCAGAGACCCAGTACTTC
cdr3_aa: CASSQETASGGAETQYF

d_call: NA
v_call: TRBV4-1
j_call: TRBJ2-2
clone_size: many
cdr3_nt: TGCGCCAGCAGCCAAGTGAGGAACACCGGGGAGCTGTTTTTT
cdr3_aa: CASSQVRNTGELFF

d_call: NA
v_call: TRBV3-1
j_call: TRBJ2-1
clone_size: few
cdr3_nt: TGTGCCACCCAAACTCTCAATGAGCAGTTCTTC
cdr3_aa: CATQTLNEQFF

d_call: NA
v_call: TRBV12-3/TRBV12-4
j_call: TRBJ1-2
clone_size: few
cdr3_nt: TGTGCCAGCAGTGTTACAGGGTATGGCTACACCTTC
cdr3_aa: CASSVTGYGYTF

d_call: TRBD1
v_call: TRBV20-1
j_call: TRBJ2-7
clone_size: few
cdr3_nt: TGCAGTGCTCCGACAGGGGAGGTCGAGCAGTACTTC
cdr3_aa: CSAPTGEVEQYF

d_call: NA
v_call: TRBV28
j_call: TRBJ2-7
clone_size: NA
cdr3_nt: TGTGCCAGCAGTTTATGGTCGACGGAAGCCTACGAGCAGTACTTC
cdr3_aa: CASSLWSTEAYEQYF

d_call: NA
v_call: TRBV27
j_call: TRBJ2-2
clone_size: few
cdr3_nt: TGTGCCAGTTTAGACTATCCCACCGGGGAGCTGTTTTTT
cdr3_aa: CASLDYPTGELFF

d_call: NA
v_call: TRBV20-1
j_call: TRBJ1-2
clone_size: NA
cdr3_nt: TGCAGTGCTAAGCAGGCCGACTACTATGGCTACACCTTC
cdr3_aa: CSAKQADYYGYTF

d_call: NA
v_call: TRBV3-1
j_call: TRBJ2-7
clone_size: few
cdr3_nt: TGTGCCAGCAGCCAGATGCGGGGGCGCTACGAGCAGTACTTC
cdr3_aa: CASSQMRGRYEQYF

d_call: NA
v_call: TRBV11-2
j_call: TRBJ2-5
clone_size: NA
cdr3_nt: TGTGCCAGCAGCCCGTTCGGGGGCGAGGAAGAGACCCAGTACTTC
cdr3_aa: CASSPFGGEEETQYF

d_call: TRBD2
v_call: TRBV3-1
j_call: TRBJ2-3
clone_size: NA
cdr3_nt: TGTGCCAGCAGCCAAACGGCTAGCGGGGCCCCAGATACGCAGTATTTT
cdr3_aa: CASSQTASGAPDTQYF

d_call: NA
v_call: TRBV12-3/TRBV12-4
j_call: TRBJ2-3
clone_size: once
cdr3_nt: TGTGCCAGCAGTTTTGCCAAGGGGGGCGTAACAGATACGCAGTATTTT
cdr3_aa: CASSFAKGGVTDTQYF

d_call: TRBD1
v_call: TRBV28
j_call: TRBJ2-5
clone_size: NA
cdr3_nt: TGTGCCAGCAGTTACTACAGGGGGGCGGCCCAAGAGACCCAGTACTTC
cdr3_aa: CASSYYRGAAQETQYF

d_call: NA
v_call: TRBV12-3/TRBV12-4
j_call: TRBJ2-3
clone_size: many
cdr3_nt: TGTGCCAGCAGTTTCGACACTGGCACAGATACGCAGTATTTT
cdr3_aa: CASSFDTGTDTQYF

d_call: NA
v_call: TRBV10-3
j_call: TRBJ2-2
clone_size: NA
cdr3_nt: TGTGCCATCCAGCCCGGGGAGCTGTTTTTT
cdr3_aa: CAIQPGELFF

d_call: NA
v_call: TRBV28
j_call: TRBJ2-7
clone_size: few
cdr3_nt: TGTGCCAGCAGTCTCAGTAGAGAGCAGTACTTC
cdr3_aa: CASSLSREQYF

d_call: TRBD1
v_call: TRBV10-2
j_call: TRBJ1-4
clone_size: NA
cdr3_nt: TGCGCCAGCAGGCCCGAGCAGGGGGCGGGTGAAAAACTGTTTTTT
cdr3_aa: CASRPEQGAGEKLFF

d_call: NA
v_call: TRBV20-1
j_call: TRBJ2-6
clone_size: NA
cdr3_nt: TGCAGTGCTAGCCAGTCAGGGTCCGGGGCCAACGTCCTGACTTTC
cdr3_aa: CSASQSGSGANVLTF

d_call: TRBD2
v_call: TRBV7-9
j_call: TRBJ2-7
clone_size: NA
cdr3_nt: TGTGCCAGCAGCGCCGGGGGGAGCCCCGAGCAGTACTTC
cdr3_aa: CASSAGGSPEQYF

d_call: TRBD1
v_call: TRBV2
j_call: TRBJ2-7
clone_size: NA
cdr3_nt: TGTGCCAGCGCAGGGGGCTACGAGCAGTACTTC
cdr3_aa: CASAGGYEQYF

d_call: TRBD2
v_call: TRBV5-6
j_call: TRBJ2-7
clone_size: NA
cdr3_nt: TGTGCCAGCAGCTTGTTCGGGACTAGCGGATACTTC
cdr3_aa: CASSLFGTSGYF

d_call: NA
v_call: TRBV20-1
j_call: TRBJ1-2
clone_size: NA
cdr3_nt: TGCAGTGCTAGAGACCCGACGGCCACTAACTATGGCTACACCTTC
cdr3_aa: CSARDPTATNYGYTF

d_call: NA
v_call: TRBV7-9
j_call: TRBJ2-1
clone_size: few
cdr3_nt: TGTGCCAGCAGCTCCCTCCGCCGGGGGGCCCACAATGAGCAGTTCTTC
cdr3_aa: CASSSLRRGAHNEQFF

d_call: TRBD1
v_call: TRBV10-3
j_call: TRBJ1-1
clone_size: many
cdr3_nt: TGTGCCATCAGTGGAAGCGGGCAGGGGGGAGCTGAAGCTTTCTTT
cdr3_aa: CAISGSGQGGAEAFF

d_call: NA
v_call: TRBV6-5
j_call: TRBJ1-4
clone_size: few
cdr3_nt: TGTGCCAGCAGTTACTTAGGGGCGGGTGAAAAACTGTTTTTT
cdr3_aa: CASSYLGAGEKLFF

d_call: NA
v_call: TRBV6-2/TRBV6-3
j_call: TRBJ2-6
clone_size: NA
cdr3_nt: TGTGCCAGCAGTTACCCAGAGTCTGGGGCCAACGTCCTGACTTTC
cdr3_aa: CASSYPESGANVLTF

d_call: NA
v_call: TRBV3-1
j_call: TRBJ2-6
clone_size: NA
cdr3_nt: TGTGCCTTCAGTTTCGTACAGCGGTATCGTACGTCTGGGGCCAACGTCCTGACTTTC
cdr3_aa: CAFSFVQRYRTSGANVLTF

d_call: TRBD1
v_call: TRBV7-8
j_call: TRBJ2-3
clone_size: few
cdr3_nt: TGTGCCAGCAGCTTAGCGGGCCAGGGGGCAGATACGCAGTATTTT
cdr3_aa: CASSLAGQGADTQYF

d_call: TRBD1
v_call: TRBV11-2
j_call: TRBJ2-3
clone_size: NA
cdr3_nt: TGTGCCAGCAGCCCATCAGGGGGTGGGCGTACGCAGTATTTT
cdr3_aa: CASSPSGGGRTQYF

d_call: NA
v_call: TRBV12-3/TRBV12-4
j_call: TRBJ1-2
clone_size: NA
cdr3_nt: TGTGCCAGCAGTTCAAGTTCGACAGGACTTTCCTATGGCTACACCTTC
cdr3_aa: CASSSSSTGLSYGYTF

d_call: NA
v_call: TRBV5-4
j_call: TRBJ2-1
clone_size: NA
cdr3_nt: TGTGCCAGCAGCTTGGCCCCGTCTGAGCAGTTCTTC
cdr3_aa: CASSLAPSEQFF

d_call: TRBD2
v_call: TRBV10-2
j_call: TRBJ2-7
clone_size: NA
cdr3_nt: TGCGCCACCCTCCGGGGGGGCCTCGACGAGCAGTACTTC
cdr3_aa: CATLRGGLDEQYF

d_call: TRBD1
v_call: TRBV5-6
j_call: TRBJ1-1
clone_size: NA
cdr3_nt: TGTGCCAGCAGCTTTGGGACAGGGGGACCTGAAGCTTTCTTT
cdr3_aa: CASSFGTGGPEAFF

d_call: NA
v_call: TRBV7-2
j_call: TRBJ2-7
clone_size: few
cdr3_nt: TGTGCCAGCAGCTTAGGTACGGGGGCGCTTTCCTACGAGCAGTACTTC
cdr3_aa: CASSLGTGALSYEQYF

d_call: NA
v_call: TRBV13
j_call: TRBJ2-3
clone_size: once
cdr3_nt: TGTGCCAGCAGCCTTGGCCCCGGACGGAACACAGATACGCAGTATTTT
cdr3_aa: CASSLGPGRNTDTQYF

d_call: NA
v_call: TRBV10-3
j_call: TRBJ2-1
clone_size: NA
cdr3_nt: TGTGCCATCAGTGAGTCGGCGGCCAGCTCCTACAATGAGCAGTTCTTC
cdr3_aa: CAISESAASSYNEQFF

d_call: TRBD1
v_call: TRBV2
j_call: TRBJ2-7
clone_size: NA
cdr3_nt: TGTGCCAGCGGGACAGTACTTTCCTACGAGCAGTACTTC
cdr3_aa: CASGTVLSYEQYF

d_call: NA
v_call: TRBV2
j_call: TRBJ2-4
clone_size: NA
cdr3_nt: TGTGCCAGCAGTGGGACAGAATCAAACATTCAGTACTTC
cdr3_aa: CASSGTESNIQYF

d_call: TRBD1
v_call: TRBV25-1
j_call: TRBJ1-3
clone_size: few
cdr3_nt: TGTGCCAGCAGTGAAACCGGACAGGGGGCTGGAAACACCATATATTTT
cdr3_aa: CASSETGQGAGNTIYF